This T cell receptor (beta chain) was identified during a study of blood T cell repertoires in COVID-19. Overall study context: Samples representing acute and convalescent COVID-19 were sourced from the United States, Italy and Spain. T cells, B-cell-depleted T cells, or PBMCs provided the cDNA or gDNA that served as material.

Unmatched junction bases numbered 4, after V lost 4 bases and J lost 4 bases. CDR1 and CDR2 from the germline V gene are SNHLY and FYNNEI. The CDR3 has 14 amino acids. The table came from immunoSEQ multiplex PCR; TCRdb's copy has only in-frame clones and leaves some out. The sample consists of 400,000 to 550,000 clones, about 89% of them appearing once. Sequenced input: peripheral blood. V is TRBV2 and J is TRBJ2-7; TRBD1 agrees at 10 bases. This sequence was found in a woman aged 30 to 39 with acute or convalescent COVID-19. The CDR3 sequence is CASSGGQGKYEQYF. For the CDR3, the DNA is TGTGCCAGCAGTGGGGGACAGGGGAAATACGAGCAGTACTTC. Using reference TRBV2 and TRBJ2-7 for the parts outside the CDR3, the full variable domain is EPEVTQTPSHQVTQMGQEVILRCVPISNHLYFYWYRQILGQKVEFLVSFYNNEISEKSEIFDDQFSVERPDGSNFTLKIRSTKLEDSAMYFCASSGGQGKYEQYFGPGTRLTVT.